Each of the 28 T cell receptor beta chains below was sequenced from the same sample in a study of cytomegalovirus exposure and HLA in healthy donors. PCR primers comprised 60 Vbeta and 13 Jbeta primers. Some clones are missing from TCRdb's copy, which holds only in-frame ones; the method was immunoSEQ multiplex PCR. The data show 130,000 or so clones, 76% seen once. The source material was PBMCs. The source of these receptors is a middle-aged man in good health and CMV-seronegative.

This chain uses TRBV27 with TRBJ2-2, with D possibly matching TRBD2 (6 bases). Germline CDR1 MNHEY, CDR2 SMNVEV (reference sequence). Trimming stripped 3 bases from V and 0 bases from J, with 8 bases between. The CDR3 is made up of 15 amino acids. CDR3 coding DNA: TGTGCCAGCAGTTTCGGACTACCGAACACCGGGGAGCTGTTTTTT. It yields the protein CASSFGLPNTGELFF.

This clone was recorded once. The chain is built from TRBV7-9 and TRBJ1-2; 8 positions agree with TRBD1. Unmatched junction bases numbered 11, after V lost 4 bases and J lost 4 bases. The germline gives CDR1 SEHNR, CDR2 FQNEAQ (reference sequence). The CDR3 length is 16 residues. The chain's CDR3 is CASSSLEGTGLYGYTF. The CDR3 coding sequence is TGTGCCAGCAGCTCCTTAGAAGGGACAGGTCTCTATGGCTACACCTTC.

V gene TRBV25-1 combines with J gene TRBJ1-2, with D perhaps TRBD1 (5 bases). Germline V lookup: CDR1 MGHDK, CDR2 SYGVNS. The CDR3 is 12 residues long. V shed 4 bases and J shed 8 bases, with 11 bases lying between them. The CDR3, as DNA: TGTGCCAGCAGTGCCGGGGGGGAGGGCTACACCTTC. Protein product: CASSAGGEGYTF.

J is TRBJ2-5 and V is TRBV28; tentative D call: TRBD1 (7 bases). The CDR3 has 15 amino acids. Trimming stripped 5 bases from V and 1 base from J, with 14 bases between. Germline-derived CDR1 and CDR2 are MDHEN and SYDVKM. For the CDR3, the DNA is TGTGCCAGCAGTCTCAGGGGGGTCCGCCAAGAGACCCAGTACTTC. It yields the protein CASSLRGVRQETQYF.

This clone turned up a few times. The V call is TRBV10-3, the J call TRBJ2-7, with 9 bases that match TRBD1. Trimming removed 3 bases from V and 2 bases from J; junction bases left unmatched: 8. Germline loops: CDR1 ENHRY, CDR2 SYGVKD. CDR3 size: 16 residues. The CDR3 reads CAISDVRTGVPYEQYF. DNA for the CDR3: TGTGCCATCAGTGATGTGCGGACAGGGGTACCCTACGAGCAGTACTTC.

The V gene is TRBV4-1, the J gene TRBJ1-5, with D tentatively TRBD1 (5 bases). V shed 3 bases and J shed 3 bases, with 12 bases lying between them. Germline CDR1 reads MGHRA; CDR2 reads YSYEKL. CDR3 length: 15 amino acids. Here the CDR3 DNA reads TGCGCCAGCAGCCAGCGCGGGACGGTCAATCAGCCCCAGCATTTT. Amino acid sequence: CASSQRGTVNQPQHF.

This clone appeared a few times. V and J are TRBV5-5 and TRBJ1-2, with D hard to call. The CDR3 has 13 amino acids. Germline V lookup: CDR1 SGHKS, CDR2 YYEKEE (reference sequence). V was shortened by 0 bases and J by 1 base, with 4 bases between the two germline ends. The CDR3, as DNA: TGTGCCAGCAGCTTGGACAATAACTATGGCTACACCTTC. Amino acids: CASSLDNNYGYTF.

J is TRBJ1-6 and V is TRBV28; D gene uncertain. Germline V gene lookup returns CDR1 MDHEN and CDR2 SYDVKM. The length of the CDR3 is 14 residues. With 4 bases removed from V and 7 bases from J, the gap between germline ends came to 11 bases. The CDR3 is CASSSPRGNSPLHF. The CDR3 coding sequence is TGTGCCAGCAGTTCCCCCCGGGGAAATTCACCCCTCCACTTT.

The CDR3 bases are TGTGCCAGCAGCTTACAGGGACAGGGGCCCTACGAGCAGTACTTC. Protein sequence: CASSLQGQGPYEQYF. The chain is built from TRBV7-8 and TRBJ2-7; TRBD1 matches 10 bases. V was clipped by 2 bases and J by 2 bases; unmatched bases: 3. This CDR3 contains 15 residues. CDR1 and CDR2 from the germline V gene are SGHVS and FQNEAQ.

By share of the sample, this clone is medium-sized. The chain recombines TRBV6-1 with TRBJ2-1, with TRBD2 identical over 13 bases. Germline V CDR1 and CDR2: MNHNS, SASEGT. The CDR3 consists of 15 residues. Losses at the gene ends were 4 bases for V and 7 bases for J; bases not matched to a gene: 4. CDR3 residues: CASSGLAGGQNEQFF. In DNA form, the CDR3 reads TGTGCCAGCAGTGGACTAGCGGGAGGCCAGAATGAGCAGTTCTTC.

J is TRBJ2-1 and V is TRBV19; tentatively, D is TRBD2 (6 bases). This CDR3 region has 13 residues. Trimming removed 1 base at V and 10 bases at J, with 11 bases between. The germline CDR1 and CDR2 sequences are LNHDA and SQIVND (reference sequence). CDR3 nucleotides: TGTGCCAGTAGTATAGGAACTAGCTGGGAGCAGTTCTTC. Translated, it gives CASSIGTSWEQFF.

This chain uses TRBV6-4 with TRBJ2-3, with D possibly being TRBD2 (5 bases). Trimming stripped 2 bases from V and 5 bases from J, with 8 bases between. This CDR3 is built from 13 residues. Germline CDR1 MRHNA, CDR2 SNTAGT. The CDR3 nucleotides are TGTGCCAGCAGTGACCACAGCGGAGATACGCAGTATTTT. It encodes CASSDHSGDTQYF.

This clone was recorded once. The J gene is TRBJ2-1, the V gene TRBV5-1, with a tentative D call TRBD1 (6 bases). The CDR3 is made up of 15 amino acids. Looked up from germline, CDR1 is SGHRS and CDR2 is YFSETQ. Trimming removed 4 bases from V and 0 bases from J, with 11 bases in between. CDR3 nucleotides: TGCGCCAGCAGCCTGGAAGGGGGCTCCTACAATGAGCAGTTCTTC. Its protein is CASSLEGGSYNEQFF.

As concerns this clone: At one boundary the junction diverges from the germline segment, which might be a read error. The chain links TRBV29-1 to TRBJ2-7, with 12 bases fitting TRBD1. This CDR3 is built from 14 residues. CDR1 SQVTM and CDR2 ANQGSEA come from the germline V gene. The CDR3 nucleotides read TGCAGCGTTGTTGGGACAGGGGGCAACTACGAGCGGTACTTC. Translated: CSVVGTGGNYERYF.

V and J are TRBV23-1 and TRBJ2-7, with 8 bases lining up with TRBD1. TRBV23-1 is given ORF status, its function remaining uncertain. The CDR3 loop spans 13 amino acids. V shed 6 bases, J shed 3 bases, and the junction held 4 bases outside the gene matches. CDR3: CASRGQVNYEQYF. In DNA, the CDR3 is TGCGCCAGCAGGGGACAGGTAAACTACGAGCAGTACTTC.

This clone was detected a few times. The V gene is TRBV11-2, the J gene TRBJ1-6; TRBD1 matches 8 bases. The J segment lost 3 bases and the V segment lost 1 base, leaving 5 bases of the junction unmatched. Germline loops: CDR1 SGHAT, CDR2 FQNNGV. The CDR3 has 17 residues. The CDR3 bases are TGTGCCAGCAGCTTAGGTGGGACAGGACGCTATAATTCACCCCTCCACTTT. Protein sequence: CASSLGGTGRYNSPLHF.

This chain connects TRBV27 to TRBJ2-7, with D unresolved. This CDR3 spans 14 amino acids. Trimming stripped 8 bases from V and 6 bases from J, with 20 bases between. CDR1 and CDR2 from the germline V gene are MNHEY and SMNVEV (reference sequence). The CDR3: CASRSLVSVSEQYF. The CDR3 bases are TGTGCCAGCCGAAGCTTAGTAAGTGTGAGCGAGCAGTACTTC.

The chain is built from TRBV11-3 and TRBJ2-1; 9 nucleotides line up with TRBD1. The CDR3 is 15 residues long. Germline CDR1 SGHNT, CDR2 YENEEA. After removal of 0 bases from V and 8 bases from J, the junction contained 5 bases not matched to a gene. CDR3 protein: CASSLDGTGLDEQFF. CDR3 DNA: TGTGCCAGCAGCTTAGACGGGACAGGGTTGGATGAGCAGTTCTTC.

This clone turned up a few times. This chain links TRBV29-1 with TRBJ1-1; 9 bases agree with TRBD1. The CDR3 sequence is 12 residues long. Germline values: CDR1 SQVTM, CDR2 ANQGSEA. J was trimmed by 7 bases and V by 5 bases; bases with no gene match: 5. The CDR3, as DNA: TGCAGCGTTTTGGGACAGGGAATTGAAGCTTTCTTT. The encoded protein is CSVLGQGIEAFF.

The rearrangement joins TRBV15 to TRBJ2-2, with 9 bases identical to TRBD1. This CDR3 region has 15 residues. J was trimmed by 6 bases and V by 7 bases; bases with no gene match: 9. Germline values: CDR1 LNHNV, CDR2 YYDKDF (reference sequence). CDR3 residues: CATNPTGGSAGELFF. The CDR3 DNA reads TGTGCCACCAACCCGACAGGGGGATCGGCCGGGGAGCTGTTTTTT.

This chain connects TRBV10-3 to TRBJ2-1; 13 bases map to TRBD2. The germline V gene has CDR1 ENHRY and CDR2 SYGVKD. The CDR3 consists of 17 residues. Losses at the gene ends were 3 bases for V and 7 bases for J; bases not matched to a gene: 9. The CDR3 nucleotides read TGTGCCATCAGTGAACTAGCGGGGGGGATTTTGGGGAATGAGCAGTTCTTC. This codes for CAISELAGGILGNEQFF.

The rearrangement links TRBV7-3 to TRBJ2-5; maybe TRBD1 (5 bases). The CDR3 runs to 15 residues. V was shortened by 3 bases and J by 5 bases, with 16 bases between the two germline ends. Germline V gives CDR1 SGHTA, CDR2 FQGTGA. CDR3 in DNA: TGTGCCAGCAGCTTGGCGGTAGGGGCGTTGGAGACCCAGTACTTC. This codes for CASSLAVGALETQYF.

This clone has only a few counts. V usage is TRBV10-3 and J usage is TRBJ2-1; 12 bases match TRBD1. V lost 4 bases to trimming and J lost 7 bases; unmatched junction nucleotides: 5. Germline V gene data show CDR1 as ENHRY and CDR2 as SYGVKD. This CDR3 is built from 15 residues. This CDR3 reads CAISVGTGGSNEQFF. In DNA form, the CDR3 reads TGTGCCATCAGTGTAGGGACAGGGGGCTCTAATGAGCAGTTCTTC.

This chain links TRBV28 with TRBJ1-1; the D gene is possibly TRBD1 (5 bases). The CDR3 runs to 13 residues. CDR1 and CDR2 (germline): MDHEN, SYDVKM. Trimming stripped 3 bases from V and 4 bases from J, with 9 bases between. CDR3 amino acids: CASSLAGITEAFF. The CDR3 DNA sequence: TGTGCCAGCAGTTTGGCAGGGATCACTGAAGCTTTCTTT. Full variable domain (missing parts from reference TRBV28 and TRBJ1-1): DVKVTQSSRYLVKRTGEKVFLECVQDMDHENMFWYRQDPGLGLRLIYFSYDVKMKEKGDIPEGYSVSREKKERFSLILESASTNQTSMYLCASSLAGITEAFFGQGTRLTVV.

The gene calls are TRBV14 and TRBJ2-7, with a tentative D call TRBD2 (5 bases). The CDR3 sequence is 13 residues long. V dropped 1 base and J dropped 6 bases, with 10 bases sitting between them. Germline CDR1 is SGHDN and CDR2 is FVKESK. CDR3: CASSQVRGLEQYF. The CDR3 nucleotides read TGTGCCAGCAGCCAAGTCCGCGGGCTCGAGCAGTACTTC.

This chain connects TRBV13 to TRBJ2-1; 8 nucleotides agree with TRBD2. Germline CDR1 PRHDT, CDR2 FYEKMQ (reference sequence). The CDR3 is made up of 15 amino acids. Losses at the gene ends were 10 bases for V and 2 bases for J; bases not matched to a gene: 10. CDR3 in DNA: TGTGCCACCCAGCCCGGGGGGGAGCCCTACAATGAGCAGTTCTTC. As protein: CATQPGGEPYNEQFF.

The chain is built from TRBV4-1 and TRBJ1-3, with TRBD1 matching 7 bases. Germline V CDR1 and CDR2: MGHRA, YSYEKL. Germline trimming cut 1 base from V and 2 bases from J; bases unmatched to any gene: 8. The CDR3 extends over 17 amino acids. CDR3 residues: CASSQGPEGQAGNTIYF. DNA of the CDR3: TGCGCCAGCAGCCAAGGGCCCGAAGGACAGGCTGGAAACACCATATATTTT.

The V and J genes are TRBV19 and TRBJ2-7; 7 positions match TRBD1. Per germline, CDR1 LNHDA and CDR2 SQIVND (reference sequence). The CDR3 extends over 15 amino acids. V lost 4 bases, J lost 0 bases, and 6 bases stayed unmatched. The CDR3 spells CASSTGQDISYEQYF. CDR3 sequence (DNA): TGTGCCAGTAGTACAGGACAGGACATCTCCTACGAGCAGTACTTC.